The TCR beta chain described here comes from a study of technical replicates of blood from a few donors. There are 18 residues in the CDR3. CDR1 is SGHRS, CDR2 YFSETQ, per germline. J lost 6 bases, V lost 3 bases, and 15 bases had no gene match. Assay: immunoSEQ multiplex PCR; the TCRdb copy retains only in-frame clones and omits some. Among about 70,000 clones listed, 95% to 97% were seen once. This receptor was obtained from a human donor in good health. The rearrangement joins TRBV5-1 to TRBJ2-3; 11 bases match TRBD2. The source material was T cells isolated from PBMCs. The CDR3 loop reads CASSWGTAGLAGGDTQYF. CDR3 in DNA: TGCGCCAGCAGCTGGGGGACTGCTGGACTAGCGGGCGGGGATACGCAGTATTTT.